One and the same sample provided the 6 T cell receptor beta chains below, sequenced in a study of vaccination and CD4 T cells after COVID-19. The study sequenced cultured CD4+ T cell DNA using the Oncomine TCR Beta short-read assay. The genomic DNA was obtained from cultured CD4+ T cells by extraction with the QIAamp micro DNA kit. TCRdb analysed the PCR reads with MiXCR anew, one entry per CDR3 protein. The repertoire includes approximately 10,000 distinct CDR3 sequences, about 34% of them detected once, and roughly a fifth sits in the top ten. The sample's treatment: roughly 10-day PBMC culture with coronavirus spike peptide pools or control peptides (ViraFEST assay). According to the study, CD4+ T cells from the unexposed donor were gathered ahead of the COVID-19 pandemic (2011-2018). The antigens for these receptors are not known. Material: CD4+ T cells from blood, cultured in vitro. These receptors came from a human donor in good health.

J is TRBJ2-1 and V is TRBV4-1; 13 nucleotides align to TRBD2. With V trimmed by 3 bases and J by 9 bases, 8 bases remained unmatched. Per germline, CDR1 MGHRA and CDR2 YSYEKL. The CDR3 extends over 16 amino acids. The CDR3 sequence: CASSHPGLAGSFEQFF. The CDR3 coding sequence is TGCGCCAGCAGCCATCCGGGACTAGCGGGATCCTTTGAGCAGTTCTTC.

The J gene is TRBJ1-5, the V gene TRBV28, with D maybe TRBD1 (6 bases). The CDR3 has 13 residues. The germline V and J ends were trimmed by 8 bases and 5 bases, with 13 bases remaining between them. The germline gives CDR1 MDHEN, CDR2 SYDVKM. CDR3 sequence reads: CASDDEGDQPQHF. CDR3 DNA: TGTGCCAGCGACGATGAGGGGGATCAGCCCCAGCATTTT.

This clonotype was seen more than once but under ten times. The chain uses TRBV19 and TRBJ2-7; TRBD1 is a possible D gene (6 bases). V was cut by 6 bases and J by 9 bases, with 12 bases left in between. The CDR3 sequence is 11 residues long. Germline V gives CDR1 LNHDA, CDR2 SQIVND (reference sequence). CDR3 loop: CASRSGAAQYF. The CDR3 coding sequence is TGTGCCAGTAGGTCAGGGGCAGCGCAGTACTTC.

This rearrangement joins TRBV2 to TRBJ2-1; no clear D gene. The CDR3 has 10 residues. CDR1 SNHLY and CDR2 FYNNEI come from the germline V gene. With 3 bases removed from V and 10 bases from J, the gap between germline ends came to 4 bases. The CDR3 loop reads CASSDGEQFF. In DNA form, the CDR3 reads TGTGCCAGCAGTGATGGAGAGCAGTTCTTC. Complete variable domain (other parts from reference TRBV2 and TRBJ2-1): EPEVTQTPSHQVTQMGQEVILRCVPISNHLYFYWYRQILGQKVEFLVSFYNNEISEKSEIFDDQFSVERPDGSNFTLKIRSTKLEDSAMYFCASSDGEQFFGPGTRLTVL.

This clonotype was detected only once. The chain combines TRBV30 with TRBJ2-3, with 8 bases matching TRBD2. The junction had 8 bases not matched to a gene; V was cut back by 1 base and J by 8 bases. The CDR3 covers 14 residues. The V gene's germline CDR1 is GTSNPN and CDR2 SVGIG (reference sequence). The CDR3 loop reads CAWSALAGSGTQYF. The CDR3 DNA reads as TGTGCCTGGAGTGCCTTAGCGGGATCAGGTACGCAGTATTTT.

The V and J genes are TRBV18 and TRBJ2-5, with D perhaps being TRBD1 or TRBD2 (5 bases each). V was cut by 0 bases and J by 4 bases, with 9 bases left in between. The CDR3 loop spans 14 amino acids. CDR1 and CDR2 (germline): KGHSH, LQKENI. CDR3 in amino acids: CASSPPGRGETQYF. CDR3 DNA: TGTGCCAGCTCACCACCGGGACGCGGAGAGACCCAGTACTTC.